The TCR beta chain described here comes from a study of blood T cells in healthy people across ages. Every donor contributed roughly 11 milliliters of peripheral blood by blood draw. The authors ran a second PCR of 7 to 11 cycles using a sample-barcoded 5' primer and a J-beta primer mix. TCRdb reprocessed the 5' RACE reads with MiXCR, giving one entry per CDR3 protein. In the table there are roughly 640,000 distinct CDR3 sequences, about 30% of which are singletons. This clonotype has a count of ten or more. V dropped 1 base and J dropped 6; count of bases not matched to a gene: 12. The CDR3 is 16 residues long. The germline V gene has CDR1 DFQATT and CDR2 SNEGSKA (reference sequence).

This receptor was taken from a woman of 80 years or more in good health. V gene TRBV20-1 combines with J gene TRBJ2-5; TRBD2 matches at 9 bases. Sequenced input: blood. The CDR3 coding sequence is TGCAGTGCTAGAGGAAAACAGCGGGGGGATCCCAAGACCCAGTACTTC. It specifies CSARGKQRGDPKTQYF.